The rows below give T cell receptor beta chains drawn from one sample of a study of blood T cell repertoires in COVID-19. Profiling relied on immunoSEQ multiplex PCR, and the TCRdb table lists in-frame clones only, not all of them. The data contain roughly 110,000 clones, approximately 85% of them singletons. The sequencing input was peripheral blood. The origin of the receptors is an older woman with COVID-19, enrolled during active disease. CDR3s include the opening cysteine and the closing phenylalanine or tryptophan. D genes are given only for firm matches. Size is stated for part of the rows, as once, few or many counts, or as a class when the clone is expanded.

CDR3 protein: CASRHERNSPLHF
CDR3 DNA: TGTGCCAGTAGACATGAGCGGAATTCACCCCTCCACTTT
D gene: .
V gene: TRBV19
CDR3 length: 13
J gene: TRBJ1-6
clone size: .

CDR3 protein: CASSTGTSRTRDTQYF
CDR3 DNA: TGTGCCAGCAGCACCGGGACTAGCCGGACCCGAGATACGCAGTATTTT
D gene: TRBD2
V gene: TRBV11-2
CDR3 length: 16
J gene: TRBJ2-3
clone size: few

CDR3 protein: CASSLRGQGARGYTF
CDR3 DNA: TGTGCCAGCAGCTTACGGGGACAGGGGGCGCGTGGCTACACCTTC
D gene: TRBD1
V gene: TRBV7-8
CDR3 length: 15
J gene: TRBJ1-2
clone size: .

CDR3 protein: CASSLAFGQTNEKLFF
CDR3 DNA: TGTGCCAGCAGCTTAGCGTTTGGACAGACTAATGAAAAACTGTTTTTT
D gene: .
V gene: TRBV7-9
CDR3 length: 16
J gene: TRBJ1-4
clone size: many

CDR3 protein: CASSPGQWNQPQHF
CDR3 DNA: TGTGCCAGCAGCCCGGGACAGTGGAATCAGCCCCAGCATTTT
D gene: TRBD1
V gene: TRBV7-8
CDR3 length: 14
J gene: TRBJ1-5
clone size: .

CDR3 protein: CASSFWGQGAGEQFF
CDR3 DNA: TGTGCCAGCAGCTTCTGGGGACAGGGGGCGGGTGAGCAGTTCTTC
D gene: TRBD1
V gene: TRBV7-9
CDR3 length: 15
J gene: TRBJ2-1
clone size: .

CDR3 protein: CASSLNSEETQYF
CDR3 DNA: TGCGCCAGCAGCTTGAATAGTGAAGAGACCCAGTACTTC
D gene: .
V gene: TRBV5-1
CDR3 length: 13
J gene: TRBJ2-5
clone size: .

CDR3 protein: CASSWSGQYTDTQYF
CDR3 DNA: TGCGCCAGCAGCTGGTCGGGACAGTACACAGATACGCAGTATTTT
D gene: TRBD1
V gene: TRBV5-1
CDR3 length: 15
J gene: TRBJ2-3
clone size: .

CDR3 protein: CASTPTQGREKLFF
CDR3 DNA: TGTGCCAGCACCCCTACCCAGGGGCGGGAAAAACTGTTTTTT
D gene: .
V gene: TRBV6-5
CDR3 length: 14
J gene: TRBJ1-4
clone size: .

CDR3 protein: CASRPSSSGGVETQYF
CDR3 DNA: TGTGCCAGCAGACCCTCATCTAGCGGGGGAGTTGAGACCCAGTACTTC
D gene: TRBD2
V gene: TRBV6-6
CDR3 length: 16
J gene: TRBJ2-5
clone size: .

CDR3 protein: CASIGVGELFF
CDR3 DNA: TGTGCCAGCATAGGGGTCGGGGAGCTGTTTTTT
D gene: .
V gene: TRBV2
CDR3 length: 11
J gene: TRBJ2-2
clone size: .

CDR3 protein: CASSVGQYSGNTIYF
CDR3 DNA: TGTGCCAGCAGCGTAGGACAGTACTCTGGAAACACCATATATTTT
D gene: .
V gene: TRBV13
CDR3 length: 15
J gene: TRBJ1-3
clone size: few

CDR3 protein: CASSEAQGNYGYTF
CDR3 DNA: TGTGCCAGCAGTGAAGCGCAGGGGAACTATGGCTACACCTTC
D gene: .
V gene: TRBV2
CDR3 length: 14
J gene: TRBJ1-2
clone size: once

CDR3 protein: CASSYYGKTVNTEAFF
CDR3 DNA: TGTGCCAGCAGTTACTACGGGAAGACGGTGAACACTGAAGCTTTCTTT
D gene: .
V gene: TRBV6-5
CDR3 length: 16
J gene: TRBJ1-1
clone size: .

CDR3 protein: CASGFNSGTGGYEQYF
CDR3 DNA: TGTGCTAGTGGTTTTAACTCCGGGACAGGGGGCTACGAGCAGTACTTC
D gene: TRBD1
V gene: TRBV12-5
CDR3 length: 16
J gene: TRBJ2-7
clone size: .

CDR3 protein: CASSLPTGDTGELFF
CDR3 DNA: TGTGCCAGCAGTTTACCGACAGGGGACACCGGGGAGCTGTTTTTT
D gene: TRBD1
V gene: TRBV28
CDR3 length: 15
J gene: TRBJ2-2
clone size: .

CDR3 protein: CASSAWLEGNTEAFF
CDR3 DNA: TGTGCCAGCAGCGCCTGGTTGGAGGGGAACACTGAAGCTTTCTTT
D gene: .
V gene: TRBV5-8
CDR3 length: 15
J gene: TRBJ1-1
clone size: .

CDR3 protein: CASSLSPLFPGDHNNSPLHF
CDR3 DNA: TGTGCCAGCAGTTTATCCCCTTTGTTCCCAGGGGACCACAATAATTCACCCCTCCACTTT
D gene: .
V gene: TRBV27
CDR3 length: 20
J gene: TRBJ1-6
clone size: .

CDR3 protein: CASSTGGATDTQYF
CDR3 DNA: TGTGCCAGCAGTACAGGGGGAGCAACAGATACGCAGTATTTT
D gene: TRBD1
V gene: TRBV6-5
CDR3 length: 14
J gene: TRBJ2-3
clone size: .

CDR3 protein: CASSESGGHGNTIYF
CDR3 DNA: TGTGCCAGCAGTGAGTCTGGGGGCCATGGAAACACCATATATTTT
D gene: .
V gene: TRBV2
CDR3 length: 15
J gene: TRBJ1-3
clone size: once

CDR3 protein: CSARTGTDYGYTF
CDR3 DNA: TGCAGCGCCCGAACCGGGACAGACTATGGCTACACCTTC
D gene: TRBD1
V gene: TRBV29-1
CDR3 length: 13
J gene: TRBJ1-2
clone size: .

CDR3 protein: CASRYRDRGVGELFF
CDR3 DNA: TGTGCCAGCAGATATCGGGACAGGGGTGTCGGGGAGCTGTTTTTT
D gene: TRBD1
V gene: TRBV6-6
CDR3 length: 15
J gene: TRBJ2-2
clone size: .

CDR3 protein: CASSQAGGDNYGYTF
CDR3 DNA: TGTGCCAGCAGCCAAGCAGGGGGCGATAACTATGGCTACACCTTC
D gene: TRBD1
V gene: TRBV3-1/TRBV3-2
CDR3 length: 15
J gene: TRBJ1-2
clone size: .

CDR3 protein: CASSLARTCYGYTF
CDR3 DNA: TGTGCCAGCAGCTTAGCCAGGACTTGCTATGGCTACACCTTC
D gene: .
V gene: TRBV11-3
CDR3 length: 14
J gene: TRBJ1-2
clone size: once

CDR3 protein: CASSEAGFPGNTIYF
CDR3 DNA: TGTGCCAGCAGTGAGGCGGGTTTTCCTGGAAACACCATATATTTT
D gene: .
V gene: TRBV2
CDR3 length: 15
J gene: TRBJ1-3
clone size: once

CDR3 protein: CASSPTASSEKLFF
CDR3 DNA: TGTGCCAGCAGTCCGACAGCCTCAAGTGAAAAACTGTTTTTT
D gene: .
V gene: TRBV6-5
CDR3 length: 14
J gene: TRBJ1-4
clone size: once

CDR3 protein: CASSLGQPYNSPLHF
CDR3 DNA: TGTGCCAGCAGCCTCGGACAGCCCTATAATTCACCCCTCCACTTT
D gene: .
V gene: TRBV5-6
CDR3 length: 15
J gene: TRBJ1-6
clone size: .

CDR3 protein: CASSEGQSNQPQHF
CDR3 DNA: TGCGCCAGCAGCGAGGGACAGAGCAATCAGCCCCAGCATTTT
D gene: TRBD1
V gene: TRBV5-1
CDR3 length: 14
J gene: TRBJ1-5
clone size: .

CDR3 protein: CASSPADTEAFF
CDR3 DNA: TGTGCCAGCTCACCGGCTGACACTGAAGCTTTCTTT
D gene: .
V gene: TRBV18
CDR3 length: 12
J gene: TRBJ1-1
clone size: .

CDR3 protein: CASSPPIADEQVRGYTF
CDR3 DNA: TGTGCCAGCTCACCACCGATAGCGGACGAACAGGTTCGGGGCTACACCTTC
D gene: .
V gene: TRBV18
CDR3 length: 17
J gene: TRBJ1-2
clone size: .

CDR3 protein: CASSSQGTENQPQHF
CDR3 DNA: TGCGCCAGCAGCTCCCAGGGGACAGAAAATCAGCCCCAGCATTTT
D gene: TRBD1
V gene: TRBV5-1
CDR3 length: 15
J gene: TRBJ1-5
clone size: .

CDR3 protein: CASSPRRTPSTDTQYF
CDR3 DNA: TGTGCCAGCAGCCCCAGGAGGACTCCTAGCACAGATACGCAGTATTTT
D gene: .
V gene: TRBV3-1/TRBV3-2
CDR3 length: 16
J gene: TRBJ2-3
clone size: .

CDR3 protein: CASSLGGAEIWTQYF
CDR3 DNA: TGCGCCAGCAGCTTGGGTGGGGCGGAAATATGGACCCAGTACTTC
D gene: .
V gene: TRBV5-1
CDR3 length: 15
J gene: TRBJ2-5
clone size: once

CDR3 protein: CASSQVPREWYGYTF
CDR3 DNA: TGCGCCAGCAGCCAAGTTCCGAGGGAGTGGTATGGCTACACCTTC
D gene: .
V gene: TRBV4-1
CDR3 length: 15
J gene: TRBJ1-2
clone size: .

CDR3 protein: CASRGPGQGWEQPQHF
CDR3 DNA: TGTGCCAGCAGGGGACCGGGACAGGGTTGGGAGCAGCCCCAGCATTTT
D gene: TRBD1
V gene: TRBV28
CDR3 length: 16
J gene: TRBJ1-5
clone size: .

CDR3 protein: CASSFRASGGPDTQYF
CDR3 DNA: TGTGCCAGCAGCTTTCGGGCTAGCGGGGGTCCAGATACGCAGTATTTT
D gene: TRBD2
V gene: TRBV7-6
CDR3 length: 16
J gene: TRBJ2-3
clone size: .

CDR3 protein: CASSPFDLMSDQPQHF
CDR3 DNA: TGTGCCAGCAGTCCATTCGACCTCATGAGCGATCAGCCCCAGCATTTT
D gene: .
V gene: TRBV27
CDR3 length: 16
J gene: TRBJ1-5
clone size: .

CDR3 protein: CSVEDRDTHTEAFF
CDR3 DNA: TGCAGCGTTGAAGACCGGGACACACACACTGAAGCTTTCTTT
D gene: .
V gene: TRBV29-1
CDR3 length: 14
J gene: TRBJ1-1
clone size: .

CDR3 protein: CASSIGRRHYGYTF
CDR3 DNA: TGTGCCAGCAGTATAGGGAGACGTCACTATGGCTACACCTTC
D gene: .
V gene: TRBV14
CDR3 length: 14
J gene: TRBJ1-2
clone size: .

CDR3 protein: CARGQGNGYTF
CDR3 DNA: TGTGCCAGGGGACAGGGTAATGGCTACACCTTC
D gene: .
V gene: TRBV21-1
CDR3 length: 11
J gene: TRBJ1-2
clone size: .